Here is one T cell receptor (beta chain) with its context. Its antigen is as yet unknown. This sample is drawn from a study of CXCR3-negative and CXCR3-positive naive CD8 T cells. The CDR3 contains 17 residues. The authors made the TRB cDNA libraries by 5' RACE using UMI labels. For each CDR3 protein, TCRdb gives one entry from its re-call of the 5' RACE reads, without DNA. Here the sample table reports fewer than 60,000 distinct CDR3 sequences. General study results and limits: Partially decreased CXCR3 expression was recorded after cryopreservation, and fresh PBMCs were used in most assays.

The origin of this receptor is a human donor in good health. Some clones in this sample may be carry-over from other donors' samples. Sequences were obtained from memory CD8+ T cells from blood. This rearrangement joins TRBV12-3 or TRBV12-4 to TRBJ2-3; TCRdb's assignment of TRBD1 cannot be checked, as there is no DNA. CDR3 region: CASSPPATGGFEDTQYF.